Listed below are T cell receptor beta chains from one sample, sequenced in a study of human T cells and chemical hapten exposure. TCRdb re-called the RACE reads through MiXCR, storing one row per CDR3 protein. In the table there are 90,000 to 110,000 distinct CDR3 sequences, around 34% of which are singletons. The sample was whole blood, taken in connection with sensitization to the hapten diphenylcyclopropenone (DPC). Every receptor here comes from a man aged 40-49 years with alopecia areata. Some clones in this sample may be carry-over from other donors' samples. Both conserved end residues are part of each CDR3. Each record gives: J gene, clone size, V gene, D gene, CDR3 DNA, CDR3 protein. A D gene is named only where the DNA matches it firmly. Clone size, where shown, is once, few, many, or a class for clones that have expanded.

TRBJ2-3	few	TRBV7-2	TRBD2	TGTGCCAGCAGCAATGGACTAGCGGTAACAGATACGCAGTATTTT	CASSNGLAVTDTQYF
TRBJ2-6	.	TRBV3-1	.	TGTGCCAGCAGCCAAGGATCCGGGGCCAACGTCCTGACTTTC	CASSQGSGANVLTF
TRBJ2-1	.	TRBV30	TRBD2	TGTGCCTGGAGTGTTAGAAGGACTAGCGCGAGCGAGCAGTTCTTC	CAWSVRRTSASEQFF
TRBJ2-2	few	TRBV29-1	.	TGCAGCGTTGAAGATCTTCGGGGGAGGACGAACACCGGGGAGCTGTTTTTT	CSVEDLRGRTNTGELFF
TRBJ2-3	.	TRBV29-1	TRBD2	TGCAGCGTCCTAGCGGGAGGGCCAAATACGCAGTATTTT	CSVLAGGPNTQYF
TRBJ2-5	.	TRBV6-5	.	TGTGCCAGCAGTTACTCAGGGGCGGGAGAGACCCAGTACTTC	CASSYSGAGETQYF
TRBJ2-3	.	TRBV20-1	TRBD2	TGCAGTGCTACGAAAACTAGCGGGAAGACAGATACGCAGTATTTT	CSATKTSGKTDTQYF
TRBJ2-5	.	TRBV5-1	TRBD2	TGCGCCAGCAGCCAGCGGGAGGGGCAAGAGACCCAGTACTTC	CASSQREGQETQYF
TRBJ2-5	.	TRBV18	.	TGTGCCAGCTCCCCCGGCGGGCAGACCCAGTACTTC	CASSPGGQTQYF
TRBJ1-4	few	TRBV18	TRBD1	TGTGCCAGCTCACCGGGACAGGGCCTCGGAAAACTGTTTTTT	CASSPGQGLGKLFF
TRBJ2-3	.	TRBV5-1	TRBD2	TGCGCCAGCAGCACGGGACTAGCGGGGCCCCAGGTTGATACGCAGTATTTT	CASSTGLAGPQVDTQYF
TRBJ2-1	.	TRBV5-1	.	TGCGCCAGCAGCTTGGTACCCGGCTCTCAAAGCTCCTACAATGAGCAGTTCTTC	CASSLVPGSQSSYNEQFF
TRBJ2-2	.	TRBV24-1	.	TGTGCCACCAGTGTTTCCCCGTTCGGGGCCACCGGGGAGCTGTTTTTT	CATSVSPFGATGELFF
TRBJ1-5	few	TRBV6-6	.	TGTGCCAGCAGTCGGGAGTCCGAGGGCAATCAGCCCCAGCATTTT	CASSRESEGNQPQHF
TRBJ2-3	.	TRBV6-1	TRBD1	TGTGCCAGCAGTGTCCCTCGACAGGGGGCGAGGGATACGCAGTATTTT	CASSVPRQGARDTQYF
TRBJ2-4	few	TRBV28	TRBD1	TGTGCCAGCAGTTTAGAGATACCGGGACAGGAAAACATTCAGTACTTC	CASSLEIPGQENIQYF
TRBJ2-3	.	TRBV7-2	TRBD2	TGTGCCAGCAGCACGCGACTAGCGTCCACAGATACGCAGTATTTT	CASSTRLASTDTQYF
TRBJ2-5	once	TRBV11-3	TRBD2	TGTGCCAGCAGCTTATTGGGACTAGCGGGAGCGATTCGGGAAGAGACCCAGTACTTC	CASSLLGLAGAIREETQYF
TRBJ1-2	.	TRBV9	.	TGTGCCAGCAGCGTAGACCCAGGACAGCTTTATGGCTACACCTTC	CASSVDPGQLYGYTF
TRBJ1-1	.	TRBV6-5	.	TGTGCCACCCTTGGGGTTAGTTCATCCACCGAAGCTTTCTTT	CATLGVSSSTEAFF
TRBJ2-5	few	TRBV20-1	.	TGCAGTGCCCGCGGCGAAGGCGGCTTGGAGACCCAGTACTTC	CSARGEGGLETQYF
TRBJ1-2	.	TRBV30	.	TGTGCCTGGACTACAACCTATGGCTACACCTTC	CAWTTTYGYTF
TRBJ2-5	.	TRBV29-1	TRBD2	TGCAGCGTTGAGGGACTAGCACCTTTAGAGACCCAGTACTTC	CSVEGLAPLETQYF
TRBJ2-5	.	TRBV3-1	TRBD2	TGTGCCAGCAGCCAAGCAGAAGCGGGAGAAGAGACCCAGTACTTC	CASSQAEAGEETQYF
TRBJ2-3	.	TRBV20-1	TRBD2	TGCAGTTACTTGGCGGGAGGGACCCCAGATACGCAGTATTTT	CSYLAGGTPDTQYF
TRBJ2-1	.	TRBV6-2/TRBV6-3	.	TGTGCCAGCAGTTTAAATTCTCGGGAGCAGTTCTTC	CASSLNSREQFF